The clone carrying this TCR beta chain was detected many times. Anyone with autoimmune disease history or systemic immunosuppression was excluded. The sample originates from a study of OX40 agonist ivuxolimab in advanced cancers. For the study at large: Patient treatment consisted of intravenous ivuxolimab administration every 2 weeks at 0.01 to 10 mg/kg.

Only in-frame clones appear in the TCRdb table, and some are missing; sequencing was by immunoSEQ multiplex PCR. Here the sample spans 75,000 to 80,000 clones, about 85% being singletons. The CDR3 covers 12 residues. V was cut by 7 bases and J by 0 bases, with 7 bases left in between. CDR1 and CDR2 (germline): SNHLY, FYNNEI. The sample was CD4+ or CD8+ T cells sorted from blood, taken in a trial of the OX40 agonist ivuxolimab. This clonotype originated in an adult with an advanced solid tumor such as melanoma, head and neck, liver or kidney cancer. This chain links TRBV2 with TRBJ2-7; a weak D match, TRBD1 (5 bases). Here the CDR3 reads CASKQDSYEQYF. The CDR3 nucleotides read TGTGCCAGCAAACAGGACTCCTACGAGCAGTACTTC.